These 3 T cell receptor beta chains share one sample of origin, sequenced in a study of OX40 agonist ivuxolimab in advanced cancers. Data came from immunoSEQ multiplex PCR; TCRdb stores just in-frame clones and leaves some out. The data show some 67,000 clones, almost 85% seen once. The sequencing here drew on CD4+ or CD8+ T cells sorted from blood, taken in a trial of the OX40 agonist ivuxolimab. All receptors come from an adult with an advanced solid tumor such as melanoma, head and neck, liver or kidney cancer.

The chain has TRBV28 and TRBJ2-2; no firm D call. The germline V gene has CDR1 MDHEN and CDR2 SYDVKM. The CDR3 has 14 residues. V was shortened by 2 bases and J by 1 base, with 5 bases between the two germline ends. CDR3 loop: CASSLPRNTGELFF. The CDR3 bases are TGTGCCAGCAGTTTACCCAGGAACACCGGGGAGCTGTTTTTT.

V usage is TRBV2 and J usage is TRBJ2-1, with 13 bases that match TRBD2. The germline V gene encodes CDR1 SNHLY and CDR2 FYNNEI. The length of the CDR3 is 15 residues. Trimming at V came to 3 bases and at J to 7 bases, leaving 3 bases not matched to a gene. As DNA, the CDR3 is TGTGCCAGCAGTGATTTGGGACTAGCGGGAAATGAGCAGTTCTTC. The encoded protein is CASSDLGLAGNEQFF.

The chain has TRBV2 and TRBJ1-1; D unclear. With 7 bases removed from V and 1 base from J, the gap between germline ends came to 13 bases. This CDR3 is built from 14 residues. Per germline, CDR1 SNHLY and CDR2 FYNNEI. The CDR3 DNA follows: TGTGCCAGCACCAAAAGGGCGGAGAACACTGAAGCTTTCTTT. Amino acids: CASTKRAENTEAFF.